This T cell receptor beta chain came from a study of T-cell reconstitution after alpha-beta-depleted transplantation in children. Regarding the study as a whole: At around two months after transplant, the alpha-beta T cells were reportedly derived from several hundred expanded clones that came from non-depleted graft cells. At one year after transplant, newly produced T cells mostly accounted for T-cell counts and diversity. From surviving recipient T cells and thymic progenitors came the high day-60 TCRbeta diversity observed in some patients.

Unique molecular identifiers were incorporated into the prepared TCRbeta library. TCRdb processed the PCR reads anew with MiXCR; each CDR3 protein has one entry. The profile shows 29,000 or so distinct CDR3 sequences, roughly 6% of them singletons. The CDR3 is made up of 12 amino acids. Germline CDR1 is DFQATT and CDR2 is SNEGSKA (reference sequence). Trimming removed 5 bases at V and 2 bases at J, with 10 bases between. This clonotype was counted ten times or more. The antigen is unknown. This TCR came from a male patient under 18 who had a stem cell transplant for acute myeloid leukemia, so the T cells may come from the graft donor. This chain connects TRBV20-1 to TRBJ2-7; possible D gene TRBD1, 5 bases. The sequencing here drew on PBMCs, mostly from graft donor cells, taken 180 days after TCRalphabeta/CD19-depleted stem cell transplant. In DNA form, the CDR3 reads TGCAGTGCTGGCCCGACAGCCTACGAGCAGTACTTC. Translating gives CSAGPTAYEQYF.